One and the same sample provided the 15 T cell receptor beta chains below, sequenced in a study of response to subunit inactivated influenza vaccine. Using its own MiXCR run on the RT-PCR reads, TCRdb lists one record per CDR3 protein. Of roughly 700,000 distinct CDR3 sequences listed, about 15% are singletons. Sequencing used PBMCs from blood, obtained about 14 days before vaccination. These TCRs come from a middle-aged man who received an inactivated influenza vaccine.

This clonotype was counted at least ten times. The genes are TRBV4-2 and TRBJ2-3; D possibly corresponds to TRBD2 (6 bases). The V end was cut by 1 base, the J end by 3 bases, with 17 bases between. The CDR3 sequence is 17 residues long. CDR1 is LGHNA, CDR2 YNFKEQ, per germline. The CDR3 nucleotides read TGTGCCAGCAGCCAAGCCATGGGGGGACGGGGGACAGATACGCAGTATTTT. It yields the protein CASSQAMGGRGTDTQYF.

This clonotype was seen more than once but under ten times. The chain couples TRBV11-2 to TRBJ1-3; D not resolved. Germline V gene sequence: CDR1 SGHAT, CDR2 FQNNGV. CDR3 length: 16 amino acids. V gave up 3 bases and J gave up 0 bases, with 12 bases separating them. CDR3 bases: TGTGCCAGCAGCTTGGGTGCCGCTAACTCTGGAAACACCATATATTTT. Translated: CASSLGAANSGNTIYF.

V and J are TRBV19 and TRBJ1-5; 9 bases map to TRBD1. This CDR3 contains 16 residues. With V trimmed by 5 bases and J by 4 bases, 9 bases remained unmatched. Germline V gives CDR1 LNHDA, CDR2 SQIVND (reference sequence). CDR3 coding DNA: TGTGCCAGTAGTGGACCTGGGACAGGGATGAATCAGCCCCAGCATTTT. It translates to CASSGPGTGMNQPQHF.

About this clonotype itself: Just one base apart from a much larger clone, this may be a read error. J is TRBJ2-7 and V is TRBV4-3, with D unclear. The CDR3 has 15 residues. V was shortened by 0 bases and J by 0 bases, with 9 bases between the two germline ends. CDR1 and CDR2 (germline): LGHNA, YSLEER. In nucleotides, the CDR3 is TGCGCCAGCAGCCAAGATGATGAGAGCTCCTACGAGCAGTACTTC. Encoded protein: CASSQDDESSYEQYF.

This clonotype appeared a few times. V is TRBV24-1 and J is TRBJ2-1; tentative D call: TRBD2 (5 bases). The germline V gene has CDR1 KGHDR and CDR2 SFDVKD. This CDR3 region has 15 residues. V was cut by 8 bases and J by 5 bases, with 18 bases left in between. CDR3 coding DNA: TGTGCCACCAAGGGAAAGGACTTAGCTAACAATGAGCAGTTCTTC. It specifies CATKGKDLANNEQFF.

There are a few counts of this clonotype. The CDR3 loop reads CASSWGQIMNTEAFF. CDR3 coding DNA: TGCGCCAGCAGTTGGGGACAGATCATGAACACTGAAGCTTTCTTT. The genes are TRBV5-1 and TRBJ1-1, with 7 bases lining up with TRBD1. Germline V gene lookup returns CDR1 SGHRS and CDR2 YFSETQ. The CDR3 extends over 15 amino acids. Trimming cost V 5 bases and J 0 bases; bases outside gene matches: 7.

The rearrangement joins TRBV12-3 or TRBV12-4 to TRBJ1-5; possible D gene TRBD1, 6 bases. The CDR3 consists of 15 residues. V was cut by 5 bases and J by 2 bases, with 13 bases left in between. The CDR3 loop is CASSKQGGGNQPQHF. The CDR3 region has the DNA TGTGCCAGCAGTAAACAGGGAGGCGGCAATCAGCCCCAGCATTTT.

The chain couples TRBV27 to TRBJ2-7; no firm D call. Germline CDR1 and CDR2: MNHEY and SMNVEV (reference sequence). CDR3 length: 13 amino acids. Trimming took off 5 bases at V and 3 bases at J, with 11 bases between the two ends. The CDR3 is CASSIDGGYEQYF. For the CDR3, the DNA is TGTGCCAGCAGTATCGATGGCGGCTACGAGCAGTACTTC.

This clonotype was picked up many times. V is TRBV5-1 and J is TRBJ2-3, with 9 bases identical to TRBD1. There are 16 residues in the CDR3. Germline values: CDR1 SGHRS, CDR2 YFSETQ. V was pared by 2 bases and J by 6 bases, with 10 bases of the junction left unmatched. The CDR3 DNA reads TGCGCCAGCAGCTTACCAGGGACAGGGCAGGTGGATACGCAGTATTTT. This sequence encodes CASSLPGTGQVDTQYF. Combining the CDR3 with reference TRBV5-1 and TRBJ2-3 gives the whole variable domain KAGVTQTPRYLIKTRGQQVTLSCSPISGHRSVSWYQQTPGQGLQFLFEYFSETQRNKGNFPGRFSGRQFSNSRSEMNVSTLELGDSALYLCASSLPGTGQVDTQYFGPGTRLTVL.

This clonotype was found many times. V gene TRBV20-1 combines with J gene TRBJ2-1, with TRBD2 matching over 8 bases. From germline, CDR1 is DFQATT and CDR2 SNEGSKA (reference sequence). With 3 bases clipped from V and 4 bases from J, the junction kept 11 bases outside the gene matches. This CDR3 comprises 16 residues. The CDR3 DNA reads TGCAGTGCTAGGCCCACCGGGCGGGGGGTTTACAATGAGCAGTTCTTC. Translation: CSARPTGRGVYNEQFF.

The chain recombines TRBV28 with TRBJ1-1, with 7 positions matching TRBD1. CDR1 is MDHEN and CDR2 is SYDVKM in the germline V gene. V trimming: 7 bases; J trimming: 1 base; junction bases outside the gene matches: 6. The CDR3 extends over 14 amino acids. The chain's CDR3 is CASTKTGRNTEAFF. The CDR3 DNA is TGTGCCAGCACCAAGACAGGGAGGAACACTGAAGCTTTCTTT.

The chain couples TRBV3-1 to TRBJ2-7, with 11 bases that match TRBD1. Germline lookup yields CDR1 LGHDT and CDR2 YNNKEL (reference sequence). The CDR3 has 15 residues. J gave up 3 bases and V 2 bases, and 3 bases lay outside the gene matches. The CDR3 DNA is TGTGCCAGCAGCCAAACCGGGACAGGGGGCTACGAGCAGTACTTC. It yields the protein CASSQTGTGGYEQYF.

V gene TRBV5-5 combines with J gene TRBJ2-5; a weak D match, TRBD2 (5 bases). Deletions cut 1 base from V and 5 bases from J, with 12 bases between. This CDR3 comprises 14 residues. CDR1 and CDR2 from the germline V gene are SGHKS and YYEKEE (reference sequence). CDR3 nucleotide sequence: TGTGCCAGCAGCTTGTCGGGGATCTATGAGACCCAGTACTTC. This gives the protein CASSLSGIYETQYF.

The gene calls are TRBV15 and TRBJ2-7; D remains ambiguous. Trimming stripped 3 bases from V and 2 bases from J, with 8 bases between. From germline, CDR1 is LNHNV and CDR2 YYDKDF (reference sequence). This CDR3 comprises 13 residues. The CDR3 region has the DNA TGTGCCACCAGCAGCGGCACACCCTACGAGCAGTACTTC. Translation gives CATSSGTPYEQYF.

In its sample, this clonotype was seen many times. The CDR3 DNA is TGCAGTGTCGCCGGAAACTATGGCTACACCTTC. It is translated as CSVAGNYGYTF. J is TRBJ1-2 and V is TRBV20-1; D remains unclear. CDR3 length: 11 amino acids. Trimming stripped 7 bases from V and 2 bases from J, with 8 bases between. The germline CDR1 and CDR2 sequences are DFQATT and SNEGSKA (reference sequence).